One sample yielded the 24 T cell receptor beta chains listed below, sequenced in a study of T cells after yellow fever vaccination (dated by TCRdb to between 2018 and 2021). The meaning of the sample's treatment or condition label: live attenuated yellow fever vaccine strain. Library construction relied on 5' RACE. The listed sequencing device is Illumina HiSeq 2500. The raw public reads went through TCRdb reprocessing: fastp at Q25, MiXCR clone calling, in-frame beta chains kept. Each record represents a unique CDR3 protein, reported with the most common genes and DNA among its rows. A total of a few hundred thousand distinct CDR3 sequences appear in this sample, 17% of them only once. The ten largest clones represent 17% of the sample. This specimen was PBMCs, taken 4 to 6 days after the first yellow fever vaccination. These receptor sequences come from a young man who received the YFV17D yellow fever vaccine.

The chain joins TRBV27 to TRBJ2-7; TRBD2 matches at 8 bases. V shed 6 bases, J shed 1 base, and the junction held 5 bases outside the gene matches. The CDR3 has 14 amino acids. Germline CDR1 MNHEY, CDR2 SMNVEV (reference sequence). CDR3 region: CASSPGLGSYEQYF. The CDR3 nucleotides are TGTGCCAGCAGCCCGGGACTAGGATCCTACGAGCAGTACTTC.

V is TRBV5-1 and J is TRBJ1-1; 9 positions agree with TRBD1. The CDR3 runs 16 residues. CDR1 is SGHRS and CDR2 is YFSETQ in the germline V gene. With V trimmed by 2 bases and J by 7 bases, 12 bases remained unmatched. This CDR3 is CASSFDAGQGSIEAFF. In DNA form, the CDR3 reads TGCGCCAGCAGCTTTGATGCGGGACAGGGATCCATTGAAGCTTTCTTT.

In this sample, this clonotype turned up a few times. The CDR3 bases are TGCGCCAGCAGCCAGACTCGGGGTTTTGGGGCAGATACGCAGTATTTT. Translated: CASSQTRGFGADTQYF. The V and J genes are TRBV4-1 and TRBJ2-3; weak D call: TRBD2 (5 bases). This CDR3 contains 16 residues. Looked up from germline, CDR1 is MGHRA and CDR2 is YSYEKL. V was trimmed by 3 bases and J by 4 bases, leaving 17 bases between them.

This clonotype was counted only a few times. The chain recombines TRBV10-3 with TRBJ1-2, with D possibly TRBD1 on 5 matching bases. V was shortened by 0 bases and J by 4 bases, with 12 bases between the two germline ends. This CDR3 comprises 15 residues. Germline assignment: CDR1 ENHRY and CDR2 SYGVKD. For the CDR3, the DNA is TGTGCCATCAGTGAGTCTCGGGGGGATGCCTATGGCTACACCTTC. Encoded protein: CAISESRGDAYGYTF.

This clonotype was detected a few times. The chain recombines TRBV27 with TRBJ1-4; 8 nucleotides align to TRBD1. J gave up 0 bases and V 9 bases, and 21 bases lay outside the gene matches. The germline CDR1 and CDR2 sequences are MNHEY and SMNVEV (reference sequence). CDR3 length: 20 residues. CDR3 protein: CARHIDRGPSPRATNEKLFF. Here the CDR3 DNA reads TGTGCCAGACACATCGACAGGGGACCCAGTCCTAGGGCAACTAATGAAAAACTGTTTTTT. The full variable domain, rest sourced from reference TRBV27 and TRBJ1-4, is EAQVTQNPRYLITVTGKKLTVTCSQNMNHEYMSWYRQDPGLGLRQIYYSMNVEVTDKGDVPEGYKVSRKEKRNFPLILESPSPNQTSLYFCARHIDRGPSPRATNEKLFFGSGTQLSVL.

The table lists this clonotype with a few counts. This rearrangement joins TRBV25-1 to TRBJ1-1, with D hard to call. Germline lookup yields CDR1 MGHDK and CDR2 SYGVNS. This CDR3 spans 15 amino acids. V gave up 1 base and J gave up 4 bases, with 13 bases separating them. The CDR3 DNA follows: TGTGCCAGCAGTGAATCTGGGGTGGTTGGCACTGAAGCTTTCTTT. This translates into CASSESGVVGTEAFF.

The CDR3 nucleotides read TGTGCCATCAAGCTAGGGGGAGCGAGCAATGAGCAGTTCTTC. This sequence encodes CAIKLGGASNEQFF. This sequence joins TRBV19 and TRBJ2-1; tentatively, D is TRBD1 (6 bases). CDR1 LNHDA and CDR2 SQIVND come from the germline V gene (reference sequence). This CDR3 is built from 14 residues. V was pared by 10 bases and J by 6 bases, with 19 bases between.

V usage is TRBV7-2 and J usage is TRBJ2-5, with D possibly matching TRBD2 (6 bases). CDR1 and CDR2 from the germline V gene are SGHTA and FQGNSA. This CDR3 region has 15 residues. Trimming shortened V by 5 bases and J by 5 bases, and 18 bases separated the two germline ends. Here the CDR3 reads CASSNNRARGETQYF. The DNA for the CDR3 is TGTGCCAGCAGCAACAACCGGGCCCGGGGGGAGACCCAGTACTTC.

In its sample, this clonotype was seen many times. The rearrangement joins TRBV20-1 to TRBJ2-3; weak D call: TRBD2 (5 bases). The germline V gene encodes CDR1 DFQATT and CDR2 SNEGSKA (reference sequence). V dropped 5 bases and J dropped 5 bases, with 11 bases sitting between them. This CDR3 spans 12 amino acids. The CDR3 DNA reads as TGCAGTGCTTCCCGGGGTGGAGATACGCAGTATTTT. It translates to CSASRGGDTQYF.

The V and J genes are TRBV20-1 and TRBJ1-5, with D possibly TRBD1 on 5 matching bases. V lost 1 base to trimming and J lost 1 base, with 14 bases between them. This CDR3 has 16 residues. CDR1 is DFQATT and CDR2 is SNEGSKA in the germline V gene (reference sequence). The chain's CDR3 is CSARASGQGSNQPQHF. DNA of the CDR3: TGCAGTGCTAGAGCCTCAGGGCAGGGAAGCAATCAGCCCCAGCATTTT.

Only a few counts were recorded for this clonotype. The chain is built from TRBV18 and TRBJ2-3; 8 bases match TRBD2. V lost 3 bases and J lost 5; bases outside the gene matches: 7. Germline loops: CDR1 KGHSH, CDR2 LQKENI. The CDR3 has 15 amino acids. The DNA for the CDR3 is TGTGCCAGCTCACCTTGGACTAGCCGGGGAGATACGCAGTATTTT. Translation: CASSPWTSRGDTQYF. Full variable domain (outside the CDR3, taken from reference TRBV18 and TRBJ2-3): NAGVMQNPRHLVRRRGQEARLRCSPMKGHSHVYWYRQLPEEGLKFMVYLQKENIIDESGMPKERFSAEFPKEGPSILRIQQVVRGDSAAYFCASSPWTSRGDTQYFGPGTRLTVL.

The CDR3: CASSELIGMNTEAFF. The CDR3 DNA reads as TGTGCCAGCAGCGAATTAATCGGAATGAACACTGAAGCTTTCTTT. The chain links TRBV7-2 to TRBJ1-1; D remains ambiguous. Looked up from germline, CDR1 is SGHTA and CDR2 is FQGNSA. V was trimmed by 5 bases and J by 0 bases, leaving 13 bases between them. The CDR3 runs to 15 residues. The full variable domain, its missing parts supplied by reference TRBV7-2 and TRBJ1-1, is GAGVSQSPSNKVTEKGKDVELRCDPISGHTALYWYRQSLGQGLEFLIYFQGNSAPDKSGLPSDRFSAERTGGSVSTLTIQRTQQEDSAVYLCASSELIGMNTEAFFGQGTRLTVV.

The DNA for the CDR3 is TGCGCCAGCAGACCAGCGGAGACGAACACCGGGGAGCTGTTTTTT. It yields the protein CASRPAETNTGELFF. V is TRBV5-1 and J is TRBJ2-2; tentatively, D is TRBD2 (5 bases). Trimming cost V 5 bases and J 0 bases, with 11 bases left between them. CDR3 length equals 15 residues. Germline V CDR1 and CDR2: SGHRS, YFSETQ.

This clonotype was recorded at least ten times. The J gene is TRBJ2-3, the V gene TRBV20-1; 7 nucleotides align to TRBD2. The V gene end was trimmed by 6 bases and the J gene end by 1 base; junction bases not matched to a gene: 4. Per germline, CDR1 DFQATT and CDR2 SNEGSKA (reference sequence). The CDR3 totals 13 residues. The DNA of the CDR3 is TGCAGTGCCCCCACTAGCGGCACAGATACGCAGTATTTT. Translated: CSAPTSGTDTQYF.

The table lists this clonotype with a few counts. The chain is built from TRBV6-4 and TRBJ2-5; 10 bases agree with TRBD2. Trimming removed 6 bases from V and 2 bases from J; junction bases left unmatched: 6. The CDR3 covers 15 residues. The V gene's germline CDR1 is MRHNA and CDR2 SNTAGT. This chain's CDR3 is CASSLRAGGQETQYF. The DNA of the CDR3 is TGTGCCAGCAGCCTCCGAGCGGGGGGGCAAGAGACCCAGTACTTC.

The J gene is TRBJ1-2, the V gene TRBV3-1; D gene ambiguous. Germline CDR1 reads LGHDT; CDR2 reads YNNKEL (reference sequence). The CDR3 totals 13 residues. Trimming removed 1 base from V and 4 bases from J, with 7 bases in between. CDR3 nucleotide sequence: TGTGCCAGCAGCCAAGCTTCGGCCTATGGCTACACCTTC. Its protein product is CASSQASAYGYTF.

The sample holds many counts of this clonotype. V gene TRBV7-3 combines with J gene TRBJ2-2; D might be TRBD2 (6 bases). V was clipped by 2 bases and J by 4 bases, with 14 bases between them. Germline CDR1 is SGHTA and CDR2 is FQGTGA. The CDR3 consists of 16 residues. This chain's CDR3 is CASSLSAGSGTGELFF. The DNA for the CDR3 is TGTGCCAGCAGCTTATCAGCCGGGAGTGGCACCGGGGAGCTGTTTTTT.

This clonotype was seen a handful of times. V usage is TRBV28 and J usage is TRBJ2-7; TRBD1 agrees at 7 bases. Trimming removed 7 bases from V and 4 bases from J; junction bases left unmatched: 13. Germline V gene data show CDR1 as MDHEN and CDR2 as SYDVKM. This CDR3 comprises 15 residues. Here the CDR3 reads CASTTQGDARYEQYV. The DNA for the CDR3 is TGTGCCAGCACTACCCAGGGGGACGCGCGGTACGAGCAGTACGTC.

For the CDR3, the DNA is TGCGCCAGCAGCCAAGCCGGGACTGGGGAGACCCAGTACTTC. Amino acids: CASSQAGTGETQYF. This chain links TRBV4-3 with TRBJ2-5, with a weak D call TRBD2 (6 bases). Germline-derived CDR1 and CDR2 are LGHNA and YSLEER. This CDR3 comprises 14 residues. Trimming removed 1 base from V and 5 bases from J, with 11 bases in between.

The chain couples TRBV5-1 to TRBJ1-2; D unresolved. Deletions cut 2 bases from V and 0 bases from J, with 8 bases between. CDR1 SGHRS and CDR2 YFSETQ come from the germline V gene. This CDR3 spans 14 amino acids. CDR3 loop: CASSFLGANYGYTF. DNA of the CDR3: TGCGCCAGCAGCTTCTTAGGAGCTAACTATGGCTACACCTTC.

The sample holds a few counts of this clonotype. The rearrangement joins TRBV7-6 to TRBJ2-1, with D unclear. CDR3 length: 14 amino acids. The V and J ends lost 0 bases and 8 bases respectively, with 11 bases between them. The V gene's germline CDR1 is SGHVS and CDR2 FNYEAQ. The CDR3 nucleotides read TGTGCCAGCAGCTTAGCGGCTCAATGGTATGAGCAGTTCTTC. It codes for CASSLAAQWYEQFF.

This clonotype turned up a few times. The CDR3 here is CASSSPGLQETQYF. In DNA form, the CDR3 reads TGTGCCAGCAGCTCTCCGGGACTACAAGAGACCCAGTACTTC. This chain links TRBV7-2 with TRBJ2-5; 7 positions agree with TRBD2. V trimming: 4 bases; J trimming: 2 bases; junction bases outside the gene matches: 4. The germline V gene encodes CDR1 SGHTA and CDR2 FQGNSA. CDR3 length: 14 amino acids.

This clonotype was seen only a few times. The chain is built from TRBV7-2 and TRBJ2-1; 14 nucleotides line up with TRBD2. Germline CDR1 is SGHTA and CDR2 is FQGNSA. The CDR3 spans 15 residues. Losses at the gene ends were 10 bases for V and 6 bases for J; bases not matched to a gene: 8. The CDR3 loop is CATVRGLAGVNEQFF. CDR3 in DNA: TGTGCCACGGTTCGGGGACTAGCGGGGGTCAATGAGCAGTTCTTC.

This clonotype was found a few times. The rearrangement joins TRBV12-3 or TRBV12-4 to TRBJ2-3; D gene ambiguous. Between the trimmed V and J ends, which lost 6 bases and 5 bases, there was a span of 9 bases. This CDR3 is built from 12 residues. The CDR3 DNA sequence: TGTGCCAGCAGAAGCTTAGGAGATACGCAGTATTTT. This translates into CASRSLGDTQYF.